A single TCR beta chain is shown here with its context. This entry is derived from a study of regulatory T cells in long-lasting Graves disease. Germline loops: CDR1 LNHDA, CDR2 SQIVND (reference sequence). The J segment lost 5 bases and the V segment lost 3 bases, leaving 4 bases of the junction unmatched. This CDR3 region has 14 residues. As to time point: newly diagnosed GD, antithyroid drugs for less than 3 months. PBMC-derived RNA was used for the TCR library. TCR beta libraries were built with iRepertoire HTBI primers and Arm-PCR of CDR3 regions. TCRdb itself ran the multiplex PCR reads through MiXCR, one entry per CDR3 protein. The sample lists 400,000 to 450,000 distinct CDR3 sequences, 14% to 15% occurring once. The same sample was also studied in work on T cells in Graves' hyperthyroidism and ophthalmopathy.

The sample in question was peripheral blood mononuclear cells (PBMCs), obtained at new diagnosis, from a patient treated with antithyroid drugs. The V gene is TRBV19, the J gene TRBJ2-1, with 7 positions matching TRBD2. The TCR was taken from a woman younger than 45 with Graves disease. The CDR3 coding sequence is TGTGCCAGTAGTATTGAACTAGCGCACAATGAGCAGTTCTTC. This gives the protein CASSIELAHNEQFF.